Listed here are 30 T cell receptor beta chains from one sample, sequenced in a study of regulatory T cells in long-lasting Graves disease. Time point here: newly diagnosed GD, antithyroid drugs for less than 3 months. Isolated PBMC RNA provided the starting material for the TCR library. In building TCR beta libraries, iRepertoire HTBI primers were used together with Arm-PCR of CDR3 regions. One entry per CDR3 protein results from TCRdb running MiXCR on the multiplex PCR reads. The sample lists 530,000 or so distinct CDR3 sequences, less than 15% occurring once. A further study also used this sample, focusing on T cells in Graves' hyperthyroidism and ophthalmopathy.

The material was peripheral blood mononuclear cells (PBMCs), obtained at new diagnosis, from a patient treated with antithyroid drugs. The source is a man younger than 40 with Graves disease.

This clonotype was counted ten times or more. J is TRBJ2-7 and V is TRBV6-1, with a possible D match to TRBD1 (6 bases). Trimming took 8 bases from V and 3 from J, leaving 11 bases between them. CDR1 MNHNS and CDR2 SASEGT come from the germline V gene. This CDR3 is 12 amino acids long. The CDR3 nucleotides read TGTGCCAGCGGGAGAGGGGGCTACGAGCAGTACTTC. This encodes CASGRGGYEQYF.

This clonotype was counted many times. Mismatch with germline at one junction end may stem from a read error. V is TRBV5-1 and J is TRBJ2-7; weak D call: TRBD1 (5 bases). CDR1 SGHRS and CDR2 YFSETQ come from the germline V gene. The CDR3 totals 13 residues. The CDR3 DNA reads TGTGCCAGCAGCTTGGGCAGGGCGTACGAGCAGTACTTC. Translating it yields CASSLGRAYEQYF.

This clonotype was recorded many times. V usage is TRBV27 and J usage is TRBJ1-5, with no clear D. V was pared by 0 bases and J by 1 base, with 13 bases between. The CDR3 has 17 residues. Per the germline V gene, CDR1 is MNHEY and CDR2 is SMNVEV (reference sequence). CDR3: CASSLSSRLKSNQPQHF. The CDR3 DNA reads TGTGCCAGCAGTTTATCTAGTAGACTTAAAAGCAATCAGCCCCAGCATTTT.

This clonotype has only a few counts. The J gene is TRBJ2-1, the V gene TRBV7-3, with no clear D. The CDR3 sequence is 13 residues long. V lost 5 bases to trimming and J lost 12 bases, with 17 bases between them. CDR1 SGHTA and CDR2 FQGTGA come from the germline V gene. The CDR3 nucleotides read TGTGCCAGCAGCCCCGAAATTCGAAAAGGGCAGTTCTTC. Residues: CASSPEIRKGQFF.

This clonotype was seen a few times. One end of the junction does not line up with germline, which may come from a read error. The J gene is TRBJ2-1, the V gene TRBV7-2; D is uncertain. Germline V gene sequence: CDR1 SGHTA, CDR2 FQGNSA. The CDR3 contains 14 residues. The CDR3 loop reads CANSSFLSLVEQFF. Here the CDR3 DNA reads TGTGCCAACAGCTCGTTTTTGAGTCTGGTTGAGCAGTTCTTC.

Only a few counts were recorded for this clonotype. The chain uses TRBV18 and TRBJ2-5; D is possibly TRBD1 (6 bases). The CDR3 totals 13 residues. Germline values: CDR1 KGHSH, CDR2 LQKENI. Deletions cut 8 bases from V and 1 base from J, with 11 bases between. The CDR3 loop reads CASHRDIQETQYF. In DNA form, the CDR3 reads TGTGCCAGCCACCGGGACATCCAAGAGACCCAGTACTTC.

This clonotype was counted at least ten times. J is TRBJ2-3 and V is TRBV7-2; D may be TRBD1 or TRBD2 (5 bases each). Germline-derived CDR1 and CDR2 are SGHTA and FQGNSA. The CDR3 contains 15 residues. Trimming left V 7 bases short and J 5 bases short, with 19 bases between. CDR3 sequence (DNA): TGTGCCAGCAACTCAAACCGGGACCGGTTAGATACGCAGTATTTT. Its protein product is CASNSNRDRLDTQYF. The variable domain in full, completed from reference TRBV7-2 and TRBJ2-3, reads GAGVSQSPSNKVTEKGKDVELRCDPISGHTALYWYRQSLGQGLEFLIYFQGNSAPDKSGLPSDRFSAERTGGSVSTLTIQRTQQEDSAVYLCASNSNRDRLDTQYFGPGTRLTVL.

This clonotype has ten or more counts. The chain carries TRBV20-1 and TRBJ2-7; D gene ambiguous. CDR3 size: 13 residues. The germline V and J ends were trimmed by 1 base and 5 bases, with 12 bases remaining between them. The V gene's germline CDR1 is DFQATT and CDR2 SNEGSKA (reference sequence). Written as DNA, the CDR3 is TGCAGTGCTAGAGGGGCCTTTACCAACGAGCAGTACTTC. This gives the protein CSARGAFTNEQYF.

CDR3 region: CASSLDMWGEAFF. CDR3 DNA sequence: TGTGCCAGCAGCTTAGATATGTGGGGGGAAGCTTTCTTT. The chain combines TRBV7-2 with TRBJ1-1; D possibly corresponds to TRBD1 (5 bases). The CDR3 consists of 13 residues. Germline V lookup: CDR1 SGHTA, CDR2 FQGNSA. The ends were cut back, 1 base at V and 8 bases at J, with 11 bases in the middle. Filled out from reference TRBV7-2 and TRBJ1-1, the complete variable domain reads GAGVSQSPSNKVTEKGKDVELRCDPISGHTALYWYRQSLGQGLEFLIYFQGNSAPDKSGLPSDRFSAERTGGSVSTLTIQRTQQEDSAVYLCASSLDMWGEAFFGQGTRLTVV.

This clonotype was seen repeatedly, ten times or more. The chain carries TRBV18 and TRBJ2-1; 11 nucleotides agree with TRBD2. Losses at the gene ends were 4 bases for V and 9 bases for J; bases not matched to a gene: 5. The CDR3 totals 14 residues. The germline V gene has CDR1 KGHSH and CDR2 LQKENI. The CDR3 DNA reads as TGTGCCAGCTCACAACTAGCGGGAGAGACTGAGCAGTTCTTC. It encodes CASSQLAGETEQFF. The full variable domain, with the rest looked up from reference TRBV18 and TRBJ2-1, is NAGVMQNPRHLVRRRGQEARLRCSPMKGHSHVYWYRQLPEEGLKFMVYLQKENIIDESGMPKERFSAEFPKEGPSILRIQQVVRGDSAAYFCASSQLAGETEQFFGPGTRLTVL.

V usage is TRBV9 and J usage is TRBJ2-1, with 10 bases fitting TRBD2. This CDR3 comprises 15 residues. From germline, CDR1 is SGDLS and CDR2 YYNGEE. V trimming: 5 bases; J trimming: 5 bases; junction bases outside the gene matches: 7. The DNA of the CDR3 is TGTGCCAGCAGACCAAGCGGGAGGGCAGACAATGAGCAGTTCTTC. It specifies CASRPSGRADNEQFF.

CDR3 in DNA: TGCAGTGCGCTCTCTAGGCATCGGTCCTCAGAGACCCAGTACTTC. The encoded protein is CSALSRHRSSETQYF. J is TRBJ2-5 and V is TRBV20-1; D is undetermined. Germline loops: CDR1 DFQATT, CDR2 SNEGSKA (reference sequence). The V gene lost 6 bases and the J gene lost 4 bases, with 21 bases spanning the gap. There are 15 residues in the CDR3.

The chain combines TRBV12-3 or TRBV12-4 with TRBJ1-2; the D is unclear. The CDR3 totals 13 residues. V lost 4 bases to trimming and J lost 0 bases, with 6 bases between them. For the CDR3, the DNA is TGTGCCAGCAGTTACCAGTCTAACTATGGCTACACCTTC. Protein product: CASSYQSNYGYTF.

In its sample, this clonotype was seen many times. J is TRBJ2-3 and V is TRBV7-9; perhaps TRBD2 as D (6 bases). This CDR3 is built from 15 residues. The V end lost 5 bases, the J end lost 6 bases, and 18 bases lay between the germline ends. CDR1 and CDR2 (germline): SEHNR, FQNEAQ (reference sequence). This CDR3 is CASSGGTSLGDTQYF. DNA of the CDR3: TGTGCCAGCAGCGGGGGGACGAGTCTAGGGGATACGCAGTATTTT.

The chain uses TRBV30 and TRBJ2-7; a possible D gene is TRBD2 (6 bases). The germline V and J ends were trimmed by 4 bases and 7 bases, with 23 bases remaining between them. The CDR3 runs to 15 residues. Looked up from germline, CDR1 is GTSNPN and CDR2 is SVGIG (reference sequence). CDR3 DNA: TGTGCCTGGACCCCGGGATCCCCCAAACGGGGGGAGCAGTACTTC. Protein product: CAWTPGSPKRGEQYF.

The CDR3: CASSLDQRGSFPEQYF. CDR3 DNA sequence: TGTGCCAGCAGCTTAGATCAGCGCGGGAGTTTCCCCGAGCAGTACTTC. The chain employs TRBV11-2 and TRBJ2-7; 7 positions agree with TRBD2. V dropped 0 bases and J dropped 6; count of bases not matched to a gene: 11. The CDR3 is 16 residues long. Germline lookup yields CDR1 SGHAT and CDR2 FQNNGV.

In regard to this clonotype: The junction shows a germline mismatch at one end, possibly a read error. This chain connects TRBV6-2 or TRBV6-3 to TRBJ2-1, with 8 bases lining up with TRBD2. The CDR3 spans 15 residues. Germline V gene sequence: CDR1 MNHEY, CDR2 SVGEGT. The CDR3 loop reads CAIKGVPSGRREQFF. Written as DNA, the CDR3 is TGCGCCATCAAGGGGGTTCCCAGCGGGAGACGCGAGCAGTTCTTC.

The sample holds many counts of this clonotype. This chain joins TRBV12-3 or TRBV12-4 and TRBJ2-3, with 15 bases aligning to TRBD2. CDR3 length equals 17 residues. J was trimmed by 5 bases and V by 4 bases; bases with no gene match: 7. DNA for the CDR3: TGTGCCAGCAGTTCCTGGACTAGCGGGAGGGCTGGAGATACGCAGTATTTT. Its protein product is CASSSWTSGRAGDTQYF.

This clonotype turned up a few times. The V and J genes are TRBV19 and TRBJ2-1; 9 bases fit TRBD1. The CDR3 totals 16 residues. V was clipped by 7 bases and J by 6 bases; unmatched bases: 13. Germline assignment: CDR1 LNHDA and CDR2 SQIVND (reference sequence). CDR3 residues: CASTPLDRGKFNEQFF. The CDR3 coding sequence is TGTGCCAGTACCCCCCTGGACAGGGGAAAGTTCAATGAGCAGTTCTTC. Variable domain in full (rest from reference TRBV19 and TRBJ2-1): DGGITQSPKYLFRKEGQNVTLSCEQNLNHDAMYWYRQDPGQGLRLIYYSQIVNDFQKGDIAEGYSVSREKKESFPLTVTSAQKNPTAFYLCASTPLDRGKFNEQFFGPGTRLTVL.

The V gene is TRBV10-3, the J gene TRBJ1-2, with unresolved D. Trimming left V 0 bases short and J 2 bases short, with 7 bases between. Germline loops: CDR1 ENHRY, CDR2 SYGVKD. This CDR3 spans 14 amino acids. CDR3 DNA sequence: TGTGCCATCAGTGAGTCATCAGAAAACTATGGCTACACCTTC. This encodes CAISESSENYGYTF.

This clonotype was seen a handful of times. This chain links TRBV7-9 with TRBJ2-1; a possible D gene is TRBD2 (6 bases). There are 14 residues in the CDR3. The ends were cut back, 3 bases at V and 5 bases at J, with 11 bases in the middle. CDR1 and CDR2 from the germline V gene are SEHNR and FQNEAQ (reference sequence). The CDR3 nucleotides are TGTGCCAGCAGCTTCGGGACTCCAGACAATGAGCAGTTCTTC. Translation: CASSFGTPDNEQFF. The full variable domain, in which reference TRBV7-9 and TRBJ2-1 provide the parts outside the CDR3, is DTGVSQNPRHKITKRGQNVTFRCDPISEHNRLYWYRQTLGQGPEFLTYFQNEAQLEKSRLLSDRFSAERPKGSFSTLEIQRTEQGDSAMYLCASSFGTPDNEQFFGPGTRLTVL.

In the case of this clonotype: A far larger clone is off by one base, so a read error is likely. The chain couples TRBV15 to TRBJ2-3; 7 nucleotides align to TRBD1. The assigned J gene may be wrong: the sequence end matches TRBJ2-7 better. Germline CDR1 LNHNV, CDR2 YYDKDF (reference sequence). The CDR3 has 15 amino acids. As DNA, the CDR3 is TGTGCCACCAGCACTTTTAAGGGGGCGTTCGGCGAGCAGTACTTC. Protein product: CATSTFKGAFGEQYF.

In this sample, this clonotype turned up many times. The rearrangement joins TRBV3-1 to TRBJ2-3, with 8 nucleotides matching TRBD2. Germline-derived CDR1 and CDR2 are LGHDT and YNNKEL (reference sequence). With 6 bases clipped from V and 1 base from J, the junction kept 9 bases outside the gene matches. This CDR3 is 16 amino acids long. CDR3 sequence: CASSPRSGSRTDTQYF. CDR3 DNA: TGTGCCAGCAGTCCGAGGAGCGGGAGTCGCACAGATACGCAGTATTTT.

The sample holds many counts of this clonotype. V is TRBV20-1 and J is TRBJ1-1; D is ambiguous. The CDR3 is 13 residues long. V was cut by 1 base and J by 1 base, with 7 bases left in between. Germline V lookup: CDR1 DFQATT, CDR2 SNEGSKA (reference sequence). The CDR3 spells CSARAEKNTEAFF. In DNA form, the CDR3 reads TGCAGTGCTAGAGCCGAGAAGAACACTGAAGCTTTCTTT.

This clonotype appeared a few times. The rearrangement joins TRBV7-2 to TRBJ2-7, with 9 bases lining up with TRBD2. Germline lookup yields CDR1 SGHTA and CDR2 FQGNSA. This CDR3 comprises 14 residues. V lost 5 bases, J lost 6 bases, and 8 bases stayed unmatched. DNA of the CDR3: TGTGCCAGCAGCCCGCTAGCGGGACCCGTCGAGCAGTACTTC. Translated, it gives CASSPLAGPVEQYF.

This clonotype was seen many times. V and J are TRBV6-2 or TRBV6-3 and TRBJ2-5; TRBD1 might be the D (5 bases). The V and J ends lost 4 bases and 4 bases respectively, with 13 bases between them. Per the germline V gene, CDR1 is MNHEY and CDR2 is SVGEGT. The CDR3 consists of 14 residues. The chain's CDR3 is CASSSSGKGETQYF. The CDR3 DNA reads as TGTGCCAGCAGTTCCTCAGGGAAGGGAGAGACCCAGTACTTC.

A few counts support this clonotype. The genes are TRBV6-1 and TRBJ2-1, with 9 nucleotides matching TRBD1. The CDR3 has 15 residues. The germline V gene encodes CDR1 MNHNS and CDR2 SASEGT. J was trimmed by 6 bases and V by 5 bases; bases with no gene match: 8. In nucleotides, the CDR3 is TGTGCCAGCAGTCCCGGGACAGGGAGGGCCAATGAGCAGTTCTTC. Translation: CASSPGTGRANEQFF.

This clonotype was seen only a few times. V and J are TRBV24-1 and TRBJ2-1, with D possibly TRBD2 on 5 matching bases. V dropped 4 bases and J dropped 3 bases, with 6 bases sitting between them. The CDR3 runs to 13 residues. Germline V CDR1 and CDR2: KGHDR, SFDVKD. The CDR3 region is CATSDGDYNEQFF. Here the CDR3 DNA reads TGTGCCACCAGTGACGGGGACTACAATGAGCAGTTCTTC.

This clonotype showed up many times. The genes are TRBV18 and TRBJ2-7; D is perhaps TRBD1 (7 bases). The CDR3 has 15 amino acids. V lost 3 bases, J lost 5 bases, and 17 bases lay in between. Germline V CDR1 and CDR2: KGHSH, LQKENI. In nucleotides, the CDR3 is TGTGCCAGCTCACCGCTAGGGCAGGGGGGCCACGAGCAGTACTTC. This codes for CASSPLGQGGHEQYF.

In its sample, this clonotype was seen many times. The rearrangement links TRBV19 to TRBJ2-1; D remains unclear. Per the germline V gene, CDR1 is LNHDA and CDR2 is SQIVND (reference sequence). The V and J ends lost 1 base and 4 bases respectively, with 5 bases between them. This CDR3 comprises 13 residues. The CDR3 nucleotides are TGTGCCAGTAGTATAGTGGAGTACAATGAGCAGTTCTTC. Amino acid sequence: CASSIVEYNEQFF.